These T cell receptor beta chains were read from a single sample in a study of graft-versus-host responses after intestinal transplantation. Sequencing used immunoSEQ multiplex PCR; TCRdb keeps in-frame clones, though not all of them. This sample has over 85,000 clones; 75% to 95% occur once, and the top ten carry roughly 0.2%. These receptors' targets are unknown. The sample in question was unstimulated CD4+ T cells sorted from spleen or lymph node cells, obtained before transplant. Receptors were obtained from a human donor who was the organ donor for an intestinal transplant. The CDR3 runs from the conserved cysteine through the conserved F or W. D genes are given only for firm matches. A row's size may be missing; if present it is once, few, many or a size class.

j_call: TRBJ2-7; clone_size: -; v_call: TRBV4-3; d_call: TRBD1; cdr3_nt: TGCGCCAGCAGCCACCGACAGGGGGGAGCCTACGAGCAGTACTTC; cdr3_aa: CASSHRQGGAYEQYF
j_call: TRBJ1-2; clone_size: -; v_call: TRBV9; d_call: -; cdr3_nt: TGTGCCAGCAGCTCCTACTTCATTGGGAGGGAGGCCTATGGCTACACCTTC; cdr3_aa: CASSSYFIGREAYGYTF
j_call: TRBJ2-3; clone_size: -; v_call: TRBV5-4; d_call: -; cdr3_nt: TGTGCCAGCAGCTTGGCTCGCGGGCTTCAAGATACGCAGTATTTT; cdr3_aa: CASSLARGLQDTQYF
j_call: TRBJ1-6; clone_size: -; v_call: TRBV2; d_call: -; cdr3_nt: TGTGCCAGCAGTTTACTTGGGGGGCCCCTCCACTTT; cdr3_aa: CASSLLGGPLHF
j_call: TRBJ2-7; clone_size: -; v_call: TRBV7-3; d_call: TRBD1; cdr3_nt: TGTGCCAGCAGCCGACATGACCGGGACAGGGAGCAGTACTTC; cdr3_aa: CASSRHDRDREQYF
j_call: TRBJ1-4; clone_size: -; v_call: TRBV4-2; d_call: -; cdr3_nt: TGTGCCAGCAGCCAAGATGGAGGGGCTACTAATGAAAAACTGTTTTTT; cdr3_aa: CASSQDGGATNEKLFF
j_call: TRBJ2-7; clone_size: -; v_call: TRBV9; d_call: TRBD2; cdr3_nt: TGTGCCAGCAGCGTAGGACTAGCGGGTTCCTACGAGCAGTACTTC; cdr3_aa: CASSVGLAGSYEQYF
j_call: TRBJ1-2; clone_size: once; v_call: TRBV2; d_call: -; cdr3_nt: TGTGCCAGCAGTTTCGAAACTTACTATGGCTACACCTTC; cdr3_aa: CASSFETYYGYTF
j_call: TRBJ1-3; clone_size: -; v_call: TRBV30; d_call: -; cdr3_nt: TGTGCCTGGAGAGTAGTATCGAGGACTGGAAACACCATATATTTT; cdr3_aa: CAWRVVSRTGNTIYF
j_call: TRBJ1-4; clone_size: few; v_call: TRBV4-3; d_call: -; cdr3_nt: TGCGCCAGCAGCCAAGACCCACGACGAGGCGAAAAACTGTTTTTT; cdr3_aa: CASSQDPRRGEKLFF
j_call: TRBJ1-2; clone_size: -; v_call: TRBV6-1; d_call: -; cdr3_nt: TGTGCCAGCAGTCAGACAGTCTATGGCTACACCTTC; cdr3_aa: CASSQTVYGYTF
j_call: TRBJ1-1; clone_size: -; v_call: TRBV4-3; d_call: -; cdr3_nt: TGCGCCAGCAGCCAAGATCTCCCCCTGAACACTGAAGCTTTCTTT; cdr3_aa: CASSQDLPLNTEAFF
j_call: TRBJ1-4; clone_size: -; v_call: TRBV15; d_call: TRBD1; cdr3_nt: TGTGCCACCAGCCCGGGAGGGGGCTTTAATGAAAAACTGTTTTTT; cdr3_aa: CATSPGGGFNEKLFF
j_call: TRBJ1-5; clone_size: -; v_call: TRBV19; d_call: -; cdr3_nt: TGTGCCAGTATCGGGGGGGGCAATCAGCCCCAGCATTTT; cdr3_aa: CASIGGGNQPQHF